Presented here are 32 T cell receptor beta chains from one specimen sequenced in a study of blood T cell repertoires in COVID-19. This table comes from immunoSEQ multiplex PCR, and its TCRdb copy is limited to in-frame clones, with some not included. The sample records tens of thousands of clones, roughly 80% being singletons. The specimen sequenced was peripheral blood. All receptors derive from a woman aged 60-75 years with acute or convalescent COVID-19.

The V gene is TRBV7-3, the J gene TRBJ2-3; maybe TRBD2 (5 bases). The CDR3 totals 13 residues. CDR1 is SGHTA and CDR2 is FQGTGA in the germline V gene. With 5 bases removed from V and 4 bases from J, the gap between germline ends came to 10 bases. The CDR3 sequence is CASSEGRADTQYF. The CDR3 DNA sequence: TGTGCCAGCAGCGAGGGTAGAGCAGATACGCAGTATTTT.

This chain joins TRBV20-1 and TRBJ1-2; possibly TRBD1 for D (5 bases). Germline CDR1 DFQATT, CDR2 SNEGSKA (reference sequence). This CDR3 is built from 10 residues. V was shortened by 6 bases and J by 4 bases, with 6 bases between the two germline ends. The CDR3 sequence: CSADSYGYTF. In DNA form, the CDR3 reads TGCAGTGCCGACAGCTATGGCTACACCTTC.

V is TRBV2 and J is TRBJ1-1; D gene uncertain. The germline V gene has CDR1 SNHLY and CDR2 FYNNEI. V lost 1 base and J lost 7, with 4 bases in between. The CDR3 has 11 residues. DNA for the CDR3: TGTGCCAGCAGTGAAGTAGTTGAAGCTTTCTTT. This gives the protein CASSEVVEAFF.

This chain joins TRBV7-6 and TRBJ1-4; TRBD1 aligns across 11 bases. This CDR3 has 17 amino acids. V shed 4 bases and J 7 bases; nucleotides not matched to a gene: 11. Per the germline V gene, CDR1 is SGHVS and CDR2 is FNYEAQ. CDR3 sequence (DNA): TGTGCCAGCAGCTATCGGACAGGGGGCAGCCGGGGTGAAAAACTGTTTTTT. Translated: CASSYRTGGSRGEKLFF.

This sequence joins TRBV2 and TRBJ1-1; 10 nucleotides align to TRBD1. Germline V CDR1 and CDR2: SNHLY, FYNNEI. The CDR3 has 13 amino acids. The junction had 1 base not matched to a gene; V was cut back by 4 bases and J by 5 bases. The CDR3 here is CASSGTGGTEAFF. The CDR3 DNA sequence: TGTGCCAGCAGTGGGACAGGGGGTACTGAAGCTTTCTTT.

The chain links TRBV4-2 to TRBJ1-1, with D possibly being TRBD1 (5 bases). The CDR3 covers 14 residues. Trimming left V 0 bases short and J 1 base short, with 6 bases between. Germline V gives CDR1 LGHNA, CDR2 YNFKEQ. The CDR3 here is CASSQDGANTEAFF. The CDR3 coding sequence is TGTGCCAGCAGCCAAGATGGGGCGAACACTGAAGCTTTCTTT.

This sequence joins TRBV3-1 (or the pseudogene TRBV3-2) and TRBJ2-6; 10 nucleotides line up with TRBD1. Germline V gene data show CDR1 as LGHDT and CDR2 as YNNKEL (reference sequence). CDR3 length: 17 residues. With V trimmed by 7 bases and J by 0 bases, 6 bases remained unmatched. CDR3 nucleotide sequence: TGTGCCAGCACCCTGGGACAGGGGAACTCTGGGGCCAACGTCCTGACTTTC. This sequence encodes CASTLGQGNSGANVLTF.

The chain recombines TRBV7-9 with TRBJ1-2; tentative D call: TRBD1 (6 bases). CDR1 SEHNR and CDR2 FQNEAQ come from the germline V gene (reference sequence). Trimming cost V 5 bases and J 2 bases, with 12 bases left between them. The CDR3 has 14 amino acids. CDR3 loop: CASSPGVQNYGYTF. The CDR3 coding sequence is TGTGCCAGCAGCCCAGGGGTACAAAACTATGGCTACACCTTC.

The CDR3: CASSYSGTANTEAFF. For the CDR3, the DNA is TGCGCCAGCAGCTATTCCGGGACAGCGAACACTGAAGCTTTCTTT. The rearrangement uses TRBV5-1 and TRBJ1-1; 7 bases line up with TRBD1. Germline values: CDR1 SGHRS, CDR2 YFSETQ. The CDR3 sequence is 15 residues long. V dropped 3 bases and J dropped 1; count of bases not matched to a gene: 6.

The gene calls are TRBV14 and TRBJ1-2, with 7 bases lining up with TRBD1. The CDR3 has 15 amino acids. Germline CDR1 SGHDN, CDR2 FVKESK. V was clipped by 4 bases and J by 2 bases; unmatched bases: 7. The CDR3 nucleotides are TGTGCCAGCAGCCTTAGACAGGGATGGAACTATGGCTACACCTTC. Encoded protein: CASSLRQGWNYGYTF.

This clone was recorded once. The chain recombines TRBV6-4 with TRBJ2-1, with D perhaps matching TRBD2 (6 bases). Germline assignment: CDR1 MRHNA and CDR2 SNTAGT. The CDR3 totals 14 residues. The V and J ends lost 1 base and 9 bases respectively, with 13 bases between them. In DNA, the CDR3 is TGTGCCAGCAGTGACTGGAACGGGGGTGGTGAGCAGTTCTTC. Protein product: CASSDWNGGGEQFF.

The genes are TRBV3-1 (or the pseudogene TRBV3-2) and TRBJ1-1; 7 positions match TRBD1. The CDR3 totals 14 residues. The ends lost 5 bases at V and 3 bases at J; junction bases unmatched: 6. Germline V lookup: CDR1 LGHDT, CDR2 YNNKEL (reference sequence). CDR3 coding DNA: TGTGCCAGCAGCGCGCTCACAGGGGACACTGAAGCTTTCTTT. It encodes CASSALTGDTEAFF.

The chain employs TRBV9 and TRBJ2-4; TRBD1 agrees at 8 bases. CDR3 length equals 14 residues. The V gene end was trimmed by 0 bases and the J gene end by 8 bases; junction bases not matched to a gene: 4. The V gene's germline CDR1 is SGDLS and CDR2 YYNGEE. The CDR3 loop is CASSVGTGPDIQYF. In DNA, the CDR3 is TGTGCCAGCAGCGTAGGGACAGGGCCGGACATTCAGTACTTC.

CDR3 sequence reads: CASSLNAGENTEAFF. CDR3 bases: TGTGCCAGCAGCCTCAATGCAGGGGAGAACACTGAAGCTTTCTTT. This sequence joins TRBV7-3 and TRBJ1-1, with D perhaps TRBD1 (6 bases). This CDR3 spans 15 amino acids. Trimming left V 5 bases short and J 1 base short, with 14 bases between. CDR1 is SGHTA, CDR2 FQGTGA, per germline.

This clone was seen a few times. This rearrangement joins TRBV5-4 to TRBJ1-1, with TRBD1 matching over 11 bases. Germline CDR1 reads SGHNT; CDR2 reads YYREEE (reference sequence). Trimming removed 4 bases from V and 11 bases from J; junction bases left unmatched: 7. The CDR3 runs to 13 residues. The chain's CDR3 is CASSLRDRGEAFF. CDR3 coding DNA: TGTGCCAGCAGCCTCCGGGACAGGGGGGAGGCTTTCTTT.

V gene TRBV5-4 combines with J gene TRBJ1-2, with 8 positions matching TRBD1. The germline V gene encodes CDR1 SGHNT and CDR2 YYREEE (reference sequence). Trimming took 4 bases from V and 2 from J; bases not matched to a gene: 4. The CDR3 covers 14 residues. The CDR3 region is CASSPGQANYGYTF. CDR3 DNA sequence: TGTGCCAGCAGCCCGGGACAGGCAAACTATGGCTACACCTTC. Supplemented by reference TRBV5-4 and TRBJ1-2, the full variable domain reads ETGVTQSPTHLIKTRGQQVTLRCSSQSGHNTVSWYQQALGQGPQFIFQYYREEENGRGNFPPRFSGLQFPNYSSELNVNALELDDSALYLCASSPGQANYGYTFGSGTRLTVV.

The CDR3 DNA sequence: TGCGCCAGCAGCGCGACTAGCTTATCGGAGACCCAGTACTTC. Protein: CASSATSLSETQYF. V usage is TRBV5-1 and J usage is TRBJ2-5; 7 bases align to TRBD2. Germline-derived CDR1 and CDR2 are SGHRS and YFSETQ. CDR3 size: 14 residues. V gave up 4 bases and J gave up 5 bases; unmatched junction bases: 8.

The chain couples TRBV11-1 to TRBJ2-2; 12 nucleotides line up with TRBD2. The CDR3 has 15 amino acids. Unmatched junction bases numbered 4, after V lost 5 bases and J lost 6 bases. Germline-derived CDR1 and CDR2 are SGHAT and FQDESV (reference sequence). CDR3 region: CASSPTSGSSGELFF. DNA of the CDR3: TGTGCCAGCAGCCCGACTAGCGGGAGTTCCGGGGAGCTGTTTTTT.

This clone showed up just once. CDR3 sequence: CASSGYRGDYTF. The CDR3 region has the DNA TGTGCCAGTAGTGGTTACAGGGGCGACTACACCTTC. The chain joins TRBV19 to TRBJ1-2, with 7 bases fitting TRBD1. The CDR3 covers 12 residues. CDR1 and CDR2 from the germline V gene are LNHDA and SQIVND (reference sequence). V shed 5 bases, J shed 10 bases, and the junction held 7 bases outside the gene matches.

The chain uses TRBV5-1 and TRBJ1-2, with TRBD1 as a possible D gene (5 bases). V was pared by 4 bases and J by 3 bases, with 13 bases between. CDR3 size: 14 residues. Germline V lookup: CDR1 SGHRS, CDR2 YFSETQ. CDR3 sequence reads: CASSARLGDYGYTF. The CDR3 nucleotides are TGCGCCAGCAGCGCACGGTTAGGGGACTATGGCTACACCTTC.

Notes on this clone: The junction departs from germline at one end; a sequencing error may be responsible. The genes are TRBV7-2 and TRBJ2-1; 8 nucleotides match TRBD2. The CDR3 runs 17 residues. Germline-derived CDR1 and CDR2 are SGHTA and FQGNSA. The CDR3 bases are TGTGCCAGCAGCCTAGCAAGACAGCGGGGGCCCTACAATGAGCAGTTCTTC. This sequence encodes CASSLARQRGPYNEQFF. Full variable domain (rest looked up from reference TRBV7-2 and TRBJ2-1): GAGVSQSPSNKVTEKGKDVELRCDPISGHTALYWYRQSLGQGLEFLIYFQGNSAPDKSGLPSDRFSAERTGGSVSTLTIQRTQQEDSAVYLCASSLARQRGPYNEQFFGPGTRLTVL.

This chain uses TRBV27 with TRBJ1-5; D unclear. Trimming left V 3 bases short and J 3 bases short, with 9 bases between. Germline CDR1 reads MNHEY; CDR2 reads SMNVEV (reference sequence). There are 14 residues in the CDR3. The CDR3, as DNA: TGTGCCAGCAGTTTGCGGGAGGTCAATCAGCCCCAGCATTTT. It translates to CASSLREVNQPQHF.

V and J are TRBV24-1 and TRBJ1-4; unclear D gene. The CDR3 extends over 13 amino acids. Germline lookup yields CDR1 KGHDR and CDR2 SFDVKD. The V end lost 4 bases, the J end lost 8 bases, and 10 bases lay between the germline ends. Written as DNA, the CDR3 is TGTGCCACCAGTGACCCCGCCGGGGAAAAACTGTTTTTT. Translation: CATSDPAGEKLFF.

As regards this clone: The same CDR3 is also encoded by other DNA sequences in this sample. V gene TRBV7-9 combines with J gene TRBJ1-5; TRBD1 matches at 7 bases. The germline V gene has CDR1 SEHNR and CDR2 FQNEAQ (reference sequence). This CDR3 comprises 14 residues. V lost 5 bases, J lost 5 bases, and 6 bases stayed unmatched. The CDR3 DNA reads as TGTGCCAGCAGCCTTGGGCAGGGGGATCAGCCCCAGCATTTT. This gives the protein CASSLGQGDQPQHF.

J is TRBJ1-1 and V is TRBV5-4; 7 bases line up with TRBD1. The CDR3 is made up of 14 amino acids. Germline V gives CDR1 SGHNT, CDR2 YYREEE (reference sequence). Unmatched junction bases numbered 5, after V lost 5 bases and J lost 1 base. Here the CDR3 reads CASSRDSKNTEAFF. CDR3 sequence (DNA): TGTGCCAGCAGTCGGGACAGTAAGAACACTGAAGCTTTCTTT.

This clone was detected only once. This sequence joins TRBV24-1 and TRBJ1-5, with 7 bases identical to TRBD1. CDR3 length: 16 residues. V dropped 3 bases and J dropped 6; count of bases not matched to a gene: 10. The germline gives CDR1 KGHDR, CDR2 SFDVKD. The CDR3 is CATSDTAGGKGQPQHF. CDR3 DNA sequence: TGTGCCACCAGTGATACCGCAGGGGGAAAAGGTCAGCCCCAGCATTTT.

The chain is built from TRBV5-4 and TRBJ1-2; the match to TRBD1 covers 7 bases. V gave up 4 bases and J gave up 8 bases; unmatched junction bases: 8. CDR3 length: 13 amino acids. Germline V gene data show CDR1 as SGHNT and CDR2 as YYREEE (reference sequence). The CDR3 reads CASSLDRGQGYTF. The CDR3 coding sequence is TGTGCCAGCAGCCTTGATAGGGGGCAAGGCTACACCTTC.

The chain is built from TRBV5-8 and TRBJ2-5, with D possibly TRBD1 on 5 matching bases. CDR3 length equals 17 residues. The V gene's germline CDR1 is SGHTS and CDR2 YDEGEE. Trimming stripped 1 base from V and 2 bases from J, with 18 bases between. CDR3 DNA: TGTGCCAGCAGCTTGAGGGGCAGGAATTGGCAACAAGAGACCCAGTACTTC. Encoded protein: CASSLRGRNWQQETQYF. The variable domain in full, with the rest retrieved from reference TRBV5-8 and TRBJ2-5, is EAGVTQSPTHLIKTRGQQATLRCSPISGHTSVYWYQQALGLGLQFLLWYDEGEERNRGNFPPRFSGRQFPNYSSELNVNALELEDSALYLCASSLRGRNWQQETQYFGPGTRLLVL.

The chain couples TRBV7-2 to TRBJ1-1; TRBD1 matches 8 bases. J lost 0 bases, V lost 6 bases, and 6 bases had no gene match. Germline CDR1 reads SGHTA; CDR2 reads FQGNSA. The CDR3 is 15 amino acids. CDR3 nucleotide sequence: TGTGCCAGCAGGTTCACAGGGGGGGTGAACACTGAAGCTTTCTTT. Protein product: CASRFTGGVNTEAFF. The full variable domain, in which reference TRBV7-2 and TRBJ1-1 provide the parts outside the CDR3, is GAGVSQSPSNKVTEKGKDVELRCDPISGHTALYWYRQSLGQGLEFLIYFQGNSAPDKSGLPSDRFSAERTGGSVSTLTIQRTQQEDSAVYLCASRFTGGVNTEAFFGQGTRLTVV.

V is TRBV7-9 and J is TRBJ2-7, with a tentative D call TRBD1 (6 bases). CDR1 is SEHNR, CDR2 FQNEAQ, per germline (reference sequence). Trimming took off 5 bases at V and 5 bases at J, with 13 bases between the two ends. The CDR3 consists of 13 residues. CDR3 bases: TGTGCCAGCAGCATAACAGGGCCAAACGAGCAGTACTTC. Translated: CASSITGPNEQYF.

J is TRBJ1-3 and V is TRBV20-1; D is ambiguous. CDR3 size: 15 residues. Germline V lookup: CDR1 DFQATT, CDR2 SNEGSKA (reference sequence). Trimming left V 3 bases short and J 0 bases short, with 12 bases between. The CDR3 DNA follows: TGCAGTGCTAGTTCCGGGGAAATCTCTGGAAACACCATATATTTT. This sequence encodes CSASSGEISGNTIYF.

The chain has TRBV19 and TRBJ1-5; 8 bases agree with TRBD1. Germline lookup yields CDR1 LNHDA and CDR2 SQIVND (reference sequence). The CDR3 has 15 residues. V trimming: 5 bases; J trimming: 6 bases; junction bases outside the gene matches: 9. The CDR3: CASSSGDRIGQPQHF. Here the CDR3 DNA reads TGTGCCAGTAGTTCGGGGGACAGGATCGGTCAGCCCCAGCATTTT. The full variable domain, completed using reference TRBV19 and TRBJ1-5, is DGGITQSPKYLFRKEGQNVTLSCEQNLNHDAMYWYRQDPGQGLRLIYYSQIVNDFQKGDIAEGYSVSREKKESFPLTVTSAQKNPTAFYLCASSSGDRIGQPQHFGDGTRLSIL.